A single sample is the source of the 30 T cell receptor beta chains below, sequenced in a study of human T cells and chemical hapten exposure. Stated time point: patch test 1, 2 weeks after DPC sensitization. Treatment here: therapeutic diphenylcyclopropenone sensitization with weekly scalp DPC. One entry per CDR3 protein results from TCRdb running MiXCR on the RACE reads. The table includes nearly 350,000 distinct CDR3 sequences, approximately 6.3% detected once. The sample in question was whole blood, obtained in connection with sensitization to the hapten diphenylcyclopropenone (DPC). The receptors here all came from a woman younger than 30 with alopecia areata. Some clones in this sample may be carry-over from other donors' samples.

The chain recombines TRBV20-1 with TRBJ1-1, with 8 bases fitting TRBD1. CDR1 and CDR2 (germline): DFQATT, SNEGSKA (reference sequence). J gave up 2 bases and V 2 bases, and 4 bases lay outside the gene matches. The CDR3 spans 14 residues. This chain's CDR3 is CSARRTGGNTEAFF. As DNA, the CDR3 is TGCAGTGCTAGAAGAACAGGGGGTAACACTGAAGCTTTCTTT.

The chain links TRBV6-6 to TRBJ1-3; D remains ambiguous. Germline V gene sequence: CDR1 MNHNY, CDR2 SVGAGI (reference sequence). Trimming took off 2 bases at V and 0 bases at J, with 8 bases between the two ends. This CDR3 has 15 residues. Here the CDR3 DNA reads TGTGCCAGCAGTTACAGGACGGCCTCTGGAAACACCATATATTTT. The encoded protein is CASSYRTASGNTIYF.

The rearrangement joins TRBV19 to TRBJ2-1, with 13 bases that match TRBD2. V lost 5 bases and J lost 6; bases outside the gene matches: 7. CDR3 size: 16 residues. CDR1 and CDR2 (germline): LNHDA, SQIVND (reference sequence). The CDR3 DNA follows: TGTGCCAGTAGTCTGACTAGCGGGGGGCCACCCAATGAGCAGTTCTTC. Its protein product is CASSLTSGGPPNEQFF.

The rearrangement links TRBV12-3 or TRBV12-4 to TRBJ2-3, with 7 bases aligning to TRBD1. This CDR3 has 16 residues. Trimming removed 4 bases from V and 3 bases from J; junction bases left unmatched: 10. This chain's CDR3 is CASSSTGTAPTDTQYF. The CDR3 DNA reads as TGTGCCAGCAGTTCCACCGGGACAGCACCTACAGATACGCAGTATTTT.

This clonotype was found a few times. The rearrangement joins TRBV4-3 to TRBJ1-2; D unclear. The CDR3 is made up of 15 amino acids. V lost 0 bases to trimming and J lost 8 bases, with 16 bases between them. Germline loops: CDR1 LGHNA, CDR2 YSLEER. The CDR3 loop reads CASSQDKAAMEGYTF. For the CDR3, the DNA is TGCGCCAGCAGCCAAGATAAAGCAGCGATGGAGGGCTACACCTTC.

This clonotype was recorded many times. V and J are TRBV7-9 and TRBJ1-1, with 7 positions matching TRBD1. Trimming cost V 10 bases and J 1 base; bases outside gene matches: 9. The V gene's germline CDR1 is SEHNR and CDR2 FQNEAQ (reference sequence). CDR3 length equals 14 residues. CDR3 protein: CAISPGGGNTEAFF. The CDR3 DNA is TGTGCCATCTCACCAGGGGGAGGGAACACTGAAGCTTTCTTT.

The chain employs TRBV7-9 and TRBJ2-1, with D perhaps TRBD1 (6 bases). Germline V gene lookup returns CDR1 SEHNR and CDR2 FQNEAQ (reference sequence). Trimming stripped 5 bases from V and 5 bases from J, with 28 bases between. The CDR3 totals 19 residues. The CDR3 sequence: CASSPKVKTGQGEDNEQFF. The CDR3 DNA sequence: TGTGCCAGCAGCCCAAAAGTCAAGACAGGCCAGGGTGAGGACAATGAGCAGTTCTTC.

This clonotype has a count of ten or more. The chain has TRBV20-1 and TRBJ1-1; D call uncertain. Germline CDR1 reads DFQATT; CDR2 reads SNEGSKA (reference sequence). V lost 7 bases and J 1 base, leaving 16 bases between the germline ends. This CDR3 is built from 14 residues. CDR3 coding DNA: TGCAGTGGCCGGAGATTAGATTCGAACACTGAAGCTTTCTTT. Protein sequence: CSGRRLDSNTEAFF.

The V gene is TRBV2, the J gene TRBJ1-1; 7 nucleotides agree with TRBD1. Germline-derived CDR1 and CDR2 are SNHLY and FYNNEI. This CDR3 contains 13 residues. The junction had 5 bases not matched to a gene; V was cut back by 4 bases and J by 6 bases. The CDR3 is CASSAGGYPEAFF. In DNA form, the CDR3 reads TGTGCCAGCAGTGCAGGGGGGTACCCTGAAGCTTTCTTT.

The CDR3 DNA sequence: TGTGCCAGCAGCGTAGCACGGACAGGGGGCGACTATGGCTACACCTTC. Residues: CASSVARTGGDYGYTF. This chain connects TRBV9 to TRBJ1-2; TRBD1 matches at 11 bases. This CDR3 region has 16 residues. Trimming removed 0 bases from V and 3 bases from J; junction bases left unmatched: 4. CDR1 and CDR2 (germline): SGDLS, YYNGEE.

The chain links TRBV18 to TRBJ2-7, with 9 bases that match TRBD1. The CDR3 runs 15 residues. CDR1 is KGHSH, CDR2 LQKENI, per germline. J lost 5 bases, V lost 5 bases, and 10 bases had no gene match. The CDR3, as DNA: TGTGCCAGCTCATTCGAAACAGGGGGCAGGGACGAGCAGTACTTC. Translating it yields CASSFETGGRDEQYF.

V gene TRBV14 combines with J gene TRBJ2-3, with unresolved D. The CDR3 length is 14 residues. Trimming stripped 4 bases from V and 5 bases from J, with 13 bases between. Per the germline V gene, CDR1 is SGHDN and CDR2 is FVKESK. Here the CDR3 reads CASSLRSRLDTQYF. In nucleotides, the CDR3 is TGTGCCAGCAGCCTTCGATCAAGACTAGATACGCAGTATTTT.

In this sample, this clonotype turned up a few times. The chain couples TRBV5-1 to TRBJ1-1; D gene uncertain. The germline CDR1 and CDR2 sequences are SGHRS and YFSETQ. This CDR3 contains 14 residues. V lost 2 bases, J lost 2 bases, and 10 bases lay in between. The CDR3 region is CASSLKGSNTEAFF. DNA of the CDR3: TGCGCCAGCAGCTTAAAGGGTAGCAACACTGAAGCTTTCTTT. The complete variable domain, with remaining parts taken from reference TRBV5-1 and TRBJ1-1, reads KAGVTQTPRYLIKTRGQQVTLSCSPISGHRSVSWYQQTPGQGLQFLFEYFSETQRNKGNFPGRFSGRQFSNSRSEMNVSTLELGDSALYLCASSLKGSNTEAFFGQGTRLTVV.

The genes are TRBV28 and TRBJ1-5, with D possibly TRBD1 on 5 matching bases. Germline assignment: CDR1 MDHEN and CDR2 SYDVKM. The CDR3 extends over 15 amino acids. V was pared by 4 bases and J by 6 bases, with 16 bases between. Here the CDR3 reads CASSSRGDGVQPQHF. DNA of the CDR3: TGTGCCAGCAGTTCGAGAGGGGATGGGGTTCAGCCCCAGCATTTT.

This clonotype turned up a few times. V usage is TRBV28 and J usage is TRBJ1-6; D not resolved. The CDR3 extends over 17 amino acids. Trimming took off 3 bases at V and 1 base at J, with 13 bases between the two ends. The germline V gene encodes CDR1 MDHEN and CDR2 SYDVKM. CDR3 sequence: CASSFFGEASYNSPLHF. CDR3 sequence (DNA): TGTGCCAGCAGTTTCTTTGGAGAAGCGTCCTATAATTCACCCCTCCACTTT.

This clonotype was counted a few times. CDR3 nucleotide sequence: TGCAGCGTTGAACCCCGCGTGGCGGACACTGAAGCTTTCTTT. Translated, it gives CSVEPRVADTEAFF. J is TRBJ1-1 and V is TRBV29-1, with no clear D. With 2 bases removed from V and 3 bases from J, the gap between germline ends came to 13 bases. The CDR3 loop spans 14 amino acids. CDR1 and CDR2 (germline): SQVTM, ANQGSEA.

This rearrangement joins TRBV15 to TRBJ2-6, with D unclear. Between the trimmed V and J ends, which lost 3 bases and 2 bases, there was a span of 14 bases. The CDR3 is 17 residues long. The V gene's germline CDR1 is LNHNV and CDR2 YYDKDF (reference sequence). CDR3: CATSSVGELAGANVLTF. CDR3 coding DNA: TGTGCCACCAGCAGTGTTGGGGAACTGGCTGGGGCCAACGTCCTGACTTTC.

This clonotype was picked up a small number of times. CDR3 sequence reads: CASSPSGPYYNPGELFF. The CDR3 DNA follows: TGCGCCAGCAGCCCATCGGGACCTTACTACAACCCCGGGGAGCTGTTTTTT. V gene TRBV4-3 combines with J gene TRBJ2-2; D is perhaps TRBD1 or TRBD2 (5 bases each). The CDR3 spans 17 residues. The germline V and J ends were trimmed by 4 bases and 6 bases, with 21 bases remaining between them. Per the germline V gene, CDR1 is LGHNA and CDR2 is YSLEER.

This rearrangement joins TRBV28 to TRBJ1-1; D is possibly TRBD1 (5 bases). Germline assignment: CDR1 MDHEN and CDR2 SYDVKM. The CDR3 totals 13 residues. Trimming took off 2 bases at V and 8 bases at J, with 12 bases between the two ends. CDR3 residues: CASSLGSGGEAFF. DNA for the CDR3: TGTGCCAGCAGTTTAGGTAGTGGGGGAGAAGCTTTCTTT. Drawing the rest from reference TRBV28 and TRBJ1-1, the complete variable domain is DVKVTQSSRYLVKRTGEKVFLECVQDMDHENMFWYRQDPGLGLRLIYFSYDVKMKEKGDIPEGYSVSREKKERFSLILESASTNQTSMYLCASSLGSGGEAFFGQGTRLTVV.

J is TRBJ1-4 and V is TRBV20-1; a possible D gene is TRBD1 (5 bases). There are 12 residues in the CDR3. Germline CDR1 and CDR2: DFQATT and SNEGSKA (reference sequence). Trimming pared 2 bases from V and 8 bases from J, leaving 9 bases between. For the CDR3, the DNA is TGCAGTGCTAGACGAGCAGGGGAAAAACTGTTTTTT. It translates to CSARRAGEKLFF.

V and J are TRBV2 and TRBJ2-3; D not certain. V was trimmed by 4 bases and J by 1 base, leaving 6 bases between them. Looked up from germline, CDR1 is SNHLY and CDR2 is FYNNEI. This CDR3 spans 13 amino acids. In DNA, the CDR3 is TGTGCCAGCAGTGTATACGGCACAGATACGCAGTATTTT. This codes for CASSVYGTDTQYF.

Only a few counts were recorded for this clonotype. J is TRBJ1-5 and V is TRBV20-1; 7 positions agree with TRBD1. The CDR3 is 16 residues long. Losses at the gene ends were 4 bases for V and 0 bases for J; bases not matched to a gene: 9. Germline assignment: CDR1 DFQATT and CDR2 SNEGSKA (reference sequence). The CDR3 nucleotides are TGCAGTGCTACAGGGGGGACATTGAATAGCAATCAGCCCCAGCATTTT. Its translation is CSATGGTLNSNQPQHF.

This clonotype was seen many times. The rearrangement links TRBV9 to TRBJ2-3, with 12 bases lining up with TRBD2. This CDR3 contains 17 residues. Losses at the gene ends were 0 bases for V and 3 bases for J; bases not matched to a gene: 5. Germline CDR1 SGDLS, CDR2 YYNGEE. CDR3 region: CASSVGLAGGLTDTQYF. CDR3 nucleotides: TGTGCCAGCAGCGTAGGGCTAGCGGGGGGGCTAACAGATACGCAGTATTTT.

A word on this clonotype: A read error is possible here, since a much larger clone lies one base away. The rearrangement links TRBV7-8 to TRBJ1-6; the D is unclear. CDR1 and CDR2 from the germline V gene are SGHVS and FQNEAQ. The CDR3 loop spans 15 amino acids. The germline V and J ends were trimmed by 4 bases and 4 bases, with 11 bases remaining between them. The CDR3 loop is CASSSEQRYNSPLHF. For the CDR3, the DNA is TGTGCCAGCAGCTCGGAACAGCGTTATAATTCACCCCTCCACTTT.

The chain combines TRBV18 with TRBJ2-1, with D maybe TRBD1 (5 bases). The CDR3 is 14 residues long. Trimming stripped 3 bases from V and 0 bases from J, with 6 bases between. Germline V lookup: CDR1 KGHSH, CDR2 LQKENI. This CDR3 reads CASSPDISYNEQFF. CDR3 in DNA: TGTGCCAGCTCACCGGACATCTCCTACAATGAGCAGTTCTTC.

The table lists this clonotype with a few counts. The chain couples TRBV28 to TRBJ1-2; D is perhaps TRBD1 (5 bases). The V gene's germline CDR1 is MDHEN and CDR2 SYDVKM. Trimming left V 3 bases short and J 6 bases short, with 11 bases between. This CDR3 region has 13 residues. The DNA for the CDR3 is TGTGCCAGCAGTTTCTCCCGACAGAATGGCTACACCTTC. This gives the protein CASSFSRQNGYTF.

The CDR3 DNA reads as TGTGCCAGCAGTCCCGGGACTAGCGGCCGCACAGATACGCAGTATTTT. It encodes CASSPGTSGRTDTQYF. This sequence joins TRBV11-3 and TRBJ2-3; 11 bases are a match to TRBD2. V lost 6 bases to trimming and J lost 1 base; unmatched junction nucleotides: 6. This CDR3 comprises 16 residues. Looked up from germline, CDR1 is SGHNT and CDR2 is YENEEA. The whole variable domain, filled in from reference TRBV11-3 and TRBJ2-3, reads EAGVVQSPRYKIIEKKQPVAFWCNPISGHNTLYWYLQNLGQGPELLIRYENEEAVDDSQLPKDRFSAERLKGVDSTLKIQPAELGDSAVYLCASSPGTSGRTDTQYFGPGTRLTVL.

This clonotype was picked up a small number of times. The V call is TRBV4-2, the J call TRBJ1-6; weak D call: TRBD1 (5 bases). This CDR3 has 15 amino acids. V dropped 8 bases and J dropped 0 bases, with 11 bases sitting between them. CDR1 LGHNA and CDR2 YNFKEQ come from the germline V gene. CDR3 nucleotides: TGTGCCAGCGGGACGGATAGCTCCTATAATTCACCCCTCCACTTT. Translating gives CASGTDSSYNSPLHF.

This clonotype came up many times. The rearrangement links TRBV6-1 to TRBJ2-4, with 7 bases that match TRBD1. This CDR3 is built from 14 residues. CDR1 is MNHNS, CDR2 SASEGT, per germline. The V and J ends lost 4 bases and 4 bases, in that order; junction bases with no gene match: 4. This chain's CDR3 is CASSGGTVKNIQYF. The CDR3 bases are TGTGCCAGCAGTGGGGGGACAGTAAAAAACATTCAGTACTTC.

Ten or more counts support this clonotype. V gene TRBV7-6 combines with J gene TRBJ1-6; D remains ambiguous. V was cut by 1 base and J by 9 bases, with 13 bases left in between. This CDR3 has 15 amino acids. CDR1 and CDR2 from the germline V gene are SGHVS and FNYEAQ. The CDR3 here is CASSLESQPLSPLHF. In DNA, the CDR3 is TGTGCCAGCAGCTTAGAGAGCCAGCCCCTTTCACCCCTCCACTTT.